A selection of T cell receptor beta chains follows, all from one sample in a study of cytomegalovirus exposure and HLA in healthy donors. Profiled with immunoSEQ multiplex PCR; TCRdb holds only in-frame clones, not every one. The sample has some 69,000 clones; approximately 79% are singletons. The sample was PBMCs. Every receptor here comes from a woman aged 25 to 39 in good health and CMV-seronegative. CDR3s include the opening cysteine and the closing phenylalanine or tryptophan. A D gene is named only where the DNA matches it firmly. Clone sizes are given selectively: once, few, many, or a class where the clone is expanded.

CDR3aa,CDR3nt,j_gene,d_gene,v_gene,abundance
CAWSLDINYGYTF,TGTGCCTGGAGTCTCGACATCAACTATGGCTACACCTTC,TRBJ1-2,.,TRBV30,.
CASSPGLAVNEQFF,TGTGCCAGCAGCCCCGGACTAGCTGTTAATGAGCAGTTCTTC,TRBJ2-1,TRBD2,TRBV5-5,.
CSVAGGDRDYGYTF,TGCAGCGTCGCAGGAGGGGACAGAGACTATGGCTACACCTTC,TRBJ1-2,TRBD1,TRBV29-1,.
CASSNSLPTADTQYF,TGTGCCAGCAGTAATTCCCTGCCCACAGCTGATACGCAGTATTTT,TRBJ2-3,.,TRBV2,.
CASSAGQGGGEKLFF,TGCGCCAGCAGCGCCGGACAGGGCGGAGGTGAAAAACTGTTTTTT,TRBJ1-4,TRBD1,TRBV5-1,.
CASRYRENTGELFF,TGTGCCTCAAGATACAGGGAGAACACCGGGGAGCTGTTTTTT,TRBJ2-2,.,TRBV9,.
CASSWGRGPDTQYF,TGTGCCAGCAGTTGGGGGAGGGGCCCAGATACGCAGTATTTT,TRBJ2-3,TRBD2,TRBV5-5,.
CASSRDGQGYTF,TGTGCCAGCAGTCGAGATGGACAGGGCTACACCTTC,TRBJ1-2,.,TRBV25-1,few
CASSFGDRGEETQYF,TGCGCCAGCAGCTTTGGGGACAGGGGTGAAGAGACCCAGTACTTC,TRBJ2-5,TRBD1,TRBV5-1,.
CASSLELGAGIRYF,TGTGCCAGCAGCTTGGAGTTAGGAGCGGGAATAAGGTATTTT,TRBJ2-3,TRBD2,TRBV7-2,once
CASSLAGLKEKLFF,TGTGCCAGCAGCTTGGCAGGGTTGAAAGAAAAACTGTTTTTT,TRBJ1-4,.,TRBV5-6,.
CAWTMSPEENTGELFF,TGTGCCTGGACCATGAGCCCCGAGGAAAACACCGGGGAGCTGTTTTTT,TRBJ2-2,.,TRBV30,once
CASSVGGLAGESEQFF,TGTGCCAGCAGCGTCGGAGGACTAGCGGGAGAATCTGAGCAGTTCTTC,TRBJ2-1,TRBD2,TRBV9,.
CASSPDRLPGYTF,TGTGCCAGCAGCCCGGACAGGCTCCCTGGCTACACCTTC,TRBJ1-2,TRBD1,TRBV5-6,.
CATSRDEGGKAFF,TGTGCCACCAGCAGAGATGAGGGGGGGAAAGCTTTCTTT,TRBJ1-1,.,TRBV15,.
CASSPTGFNTEAFF,TGTGCCAGCTCCCCAACAGGGTTTAACACTGAAGCTTTCTTT,TRBJ1-1,.,TRBV18,.
CASRSGLRDTEAFF,TGCGCCAGCAGATCGGGACTCAGGGACACTGAAGCTTTCTTT,TRBJ1-1,.,TRBV5-1,.
CASSVLQGTGNTIYF,TGTGCCAGCAGCGTCCTACAGGGAACCGGAAACACCATATATTTT,TRBJ1-3,.,TRBV9,.
CASSDFRNYGYTF,TGTGCCAGCAGTGACTTCAGGAACTATGGCTACACCTTC,TRBJ1-2,.,TRBV6-1,.
CASSNMGINVLNTIYF,TGTGCCAGCAGCAATATGGGCATAAATGTATTGAACACCATATATTTT,TRBJ1-3,.,TRBV7-6,.
CASSLDAIGGYTF,TGTGCCAGCAGCTTAGACGCAATCGGGGGCTACACCTTC,TRBJ1-2,.,TRBV7-2,few
CASSLEAYTEAFF,TGCGCCAGCAGCTTGGAAGCGTACACTGAAGCTTTCTTT,TRBJ1-1,.,TRBV5-1,.
CASSTGQNTGELFF,TGCGCCAGCAGCACGGGACAGAACACCGGGGAGCTGTTTTTT,TRBJ2-2,.,TRBV5-1,.
CASSKGQATNEKLFF,TGTGCCAGCAGTAAAGGACAGGCAACTAATGAAAAACTGTTTTTT,TRBJ1-4,TRBD1,TRBV2,.
CASSYRDRNTEAFF,TGTGCCAGCAGCTACCGGGACAGGAACACTGAAGCTTTCTTT,TRBJ1-1,TRBD1,TRBV5-8,.
CASTFGAGGLNEQFF,TGTGCCAGCACCTTCGGGGCGGGGGGCCTAAATGAGCAGTTCTTC,TRBJ2-1,TRBD2,TRBV6-1,.
CASSPSSNQPQHF,TGTGCCAGCAGCCCCAGTAGCAATCAGCCCCAGCATTTT,TRBJ1-5,.,TRBV7-2,.
CASSLSGRALSANTGELFF,TGTGCCAGCAGCTTAAGCGGGAGGGCCTTGAGCGCGAACACCGGGGAGCTGTTTTTT,TRBJ2-2,TRBD2,TRBV7-3,once
CASSAGGNYGYTF,TGTGCCAGCAGCGCAGGGGGCAACTATGGCTACACCTTC,TRBJ1-2,TRBD1,TRBV2,few
CASSDLRPQGGELFF,TGTGCCAGCAGCGACCTCAGGCCCCAGGGTGGGGAGCTGTTTTTT,TRBJ2-2,.,TRBV7-9,.
CATSSAGTGNTIYF,TGTGCCACCAGCAGTGCGGGGACTGGAAACACCATATATTTT,TRBJ1-3,.,TRBV15,.
CAISELSAYSGNTIYF,TGTGCCATCAGTGAGTTGAGCGCTTACTCTGGAAACACCATATATTTT,TRBJ1-3,.,TRBV10-3,.
CASSDLAGTDTQYF,TGTGCCAGCAGTGACCTAGCGGGCACAGATACGCAGTATTTT,TRBJ2-3,TRBD2,TRBV6-4,.
CASSEWQGAWAFF,TGTGCCAGCAGCGAATGGCAGGGGGCATGGGCTTTCTTT,TRBJ1-1,TRBD1,TRBV14,few
CASSPKRERDTQYF,TGTGCCAGCAGCCCGAAGCGGGAGAGAGATACGCAGTATTTT,TRBJ2-3,TRBD2,TRBV11-3,few
CSAQDRDVGDTQYF,TGCAGCGCCCAGGACAGGGATGTGGGAGATACGCAGTATTTT,TRBJ2-3,TRBD1,TRBV29-1,few
CASSQPGESYEQYF,TGTGCCAGCAGCCAGCCCGGGGAATCCTACGAGCAGTACTTC,TRBJ2-7,.,TRBV7-6,few
CAGSTGYEQYF,TGTGCCGGTAGTACAGGTTACGAGCAGTACTTC,TRBJ2-7,.,TRBV19,.
CASGGTAVQETQYF,TGTGCCAGCGGAGGGACCGCCGTCCAAGAGACCCAGTACTTC,TRBJ2-5,.,TRBV6-5,once
CASSASPGRGAGDTQYF,TGTGCCAGTAGTGCCTCCCCGGGGCGGGGGGCTGGAGATACGCAGTATTTT,TRBJ2-3,TRBD2,TRBV19,.
CASSDLGGPQETQYF,TGTGCCAGCAGTGATTTAGGGGGCCCCCAAGAGACCCAGTACTTC,TRBJ2-5,TRBD1,TRBV2,.
CASSPGGPVEAFF,TGTGCCAGTAGCCCAGGGGGGCCGGTTGAAGCTTTCTTT,TRBJ1-1,TRBD1,TRBV19,.
CASSLGLAGETTDTQYF,TGTGCCAGCAGCTTAGGCCTTGCGGGAGAGACCACAGATACGCAGTATTTT,TRBJ2-3,TRBD2,TRBV13,.
CASSRGGGRGTDTQYF,TGTGCCAGCAGCCGCGGGGGGGGAAGGGGCACAGATACGCAGTATTTT,TRBJ2-3,TRBD2,TRBV11-3,.
CASSPPFRGQETQYF,TGTGCCAGCAGCCCACCGTTCAGGGGGCAAGAGACCCAGTACTTC,TRBJ2-5,TRBD1,TRBV9,.
CASSLGFEYGQAYTEAFF,TGTGCCAGCAGCTTAGGTTTCGAATATGGGCAGGCCTACACTGAAGCTTTCTTT,TRBJ1-1,.,TRBV7-8,.
CASTQGASGGREQFF,TGTGCCAGTACACAGGGGGCTAGCGGGGGGCGTGAGCAGTTCTTC,TRBJ2-1,TRBD2,TRBV19,few
CASSTDSSGANVLTF,TGTGCCAGCAGTACAGACAGCTCTGGGGCCAACGTCCTGACTTTC,TRBJ2-6,.,TRBV6-1,.
CASSLYTGGGNEQFF,TGTGCCAGCAGCTTGTACACAGGGGGAGGAAATGAGCAGTTCTTC,TRBJ2-1,TRBD1,TRBV7-2,.
CASTERRSGANVLTF,TGTGCCAGTACGGAGCGGCGCTCTGGGGCCAACGTCCTGACTTTC,TRBJ2-6,.,TRBV19,.
CASKETNYGYTF,TGTGCCAGTAAGGAGACTAACTATGGCTACACCTTC,TRBJ1-2,.,TRBV19,once
CASRQVANTGELFF,TGTGCCAGCAGGCAGGTAGCGAACACCGGGGAGCTGTTTTTT,TRBJ2-2,.,TRBV2,.